This T cell receptor (beta chain) came from a study of identical twins. V lost 8 bases and J lost 0, with 13 bases in between. Germline CDR1 SGHTA, CDR2 FQGNSA. This CDR3 spans 14 amino acids. This clonotype was seen a few times. Antigen unknown. A universal primer site was created by template switching, with the cDNA bearing unique molecular identifiers. MiXCR was run by TCRdb on the 5' RACE reads, yielding one entry per CDR3 protein. The profile shows 1.5 million to 2 million distinct CDR3 sequences, roughly 35% of them singletons. Study conclusions and caveats: Models came in too low on out-of-frame TCR alpha sharing in monozygotic twins. Alpha sequences out of frame and shared by twins had excess low generation probability. Invariant MAIT and iNKT cells could partly confound zero-insertion analyses.

The sample was cord blood. The J gene is TRBJ1-2, the V gene TRBV7-2; D is unclear. The source is a newborn girl in good health. The CDR3 protein is CASLADGTNYGYTF. The CDR3 nucleotides are TGTGCCAGCTTAGCGGACGGCACTAACTATGGCTACACCTTC. The whole variable domain, filled in from reference TRBV7-2 and TRBJ1-2, reads GAGVSQSPSNKVTEKGKDVELRCDPISGHTALYWYRQSLGQGLEFLIYFQGNSAPDKSGLPSDRFSAERTGGSVSTLTIQRTQQEDSAVYLCASLADGTNYGYTFGSGTRLTVV.